This TCR beta chain is from a study of T-cell memory formation after mild COVID-19 (dated by TCRdb to about 2021). For the wider study: Most TCR sequence clusters were specific to one of the two donors. The cohort was made up of two young adult volunteers, one female and one male, who were previously healthy. In a couple of donors, T-cell clones that expanded and contracted after mild COVID-19 were tracked by sequencing TCRalpha and TCRbeta repertoires over time. Broad study findings and their caveats: From day 15 to 85, contracting clones showed balanced CD4/CD8 phenotypes, whereas a second wave of clones that expanded from day 15 to 37 leaned towards CD4+. SARS-CoV-2 specificity of the second-wave clones peaking on day 37 was not confirmed. The detection of some responding clones in pre-infection memory suggests that pre-existing cross-reactive memory T cells joined the SARS-CoV-2 response. The study included only a couple of mild cases, and larger cohorts that include severe cases with pre-infection samples were judged to be necessary. Contracting CD4+ clones turned up mainly in the CM and EM memory subsets, whereas EMRA was where CD8+ clones were enriched.

PBMCs were isolated by Ficoll-Paque density gradient centrifugation. Sequenced using an Illumina NovaSeq 6000. TCRalpha and TCRbeta cDNA libraries were constructed by 5'RACE with constant-segment primers, with sample barcodes and unique molecular identifiers being introduced. Trizol reagent was used to extract RNA from every sample. Libraries were amplified in two PCR steps, with a second sample barcode and Illumina TruSeq adapters added in the second step. The libraries were sequenced on an Illumina NovaSeq using 2 x 150 bp paired-end reads. As for the authors' bioinformatics: Reads were demultiplexed and collapsed into UMI-guided consensus sequences with migec v1.2.7. Using mixcr v2.1.11, UMI consensuses were aligned to TRA and TRB V and J templates and then assembled into clonotypes. A clonotype was counted as expanded or contracted only when both edgeR and NoisET called the clonotype significant, with the noise models trained on biological replicates. edgeR calls used a false discovery rate-adjusted p below 0.01 and a log2 fold-change threshold of 1. As an exploratory analysis of dynamics, PCA with hierarchical clustering was applied to max-normalized trajectories of the 1000 most abundant clonotypes. Separately sequenced CD4+ and CD8+ repertoires were used to assign a CD4 or CD8 phenotype to each responding clone. TCRdb passed the public sequencing reads through fastp at Q25 and MiXCR, retaining productive beta sequences. When rows share a CDR3 protein, they turn into one entry using the most common DNA and genes. The V and J calls were determined by TCRdb, not by the authors. The sample table shows a few hundred thousand distinct CDR3 sequences, and 15% to 20% are seen once. Roughly 20% of the sample rests with the top ten.

This clonotype turned up a few times. There is no known antigen for this receptor. No base quality information exists; no much larger clone differs at one position. This receptor was taken from a man between 18 and 29 years old who had mild COVID-19 (a few samples of this study predate the infection). The sample titles of this study are shuffled in the database, so cell type and time point are left out; the donor was told from shared clones. The sequencing sample was made of PBMCs or a T cell subset sorted from them (not recorded which).

The nucleotides are TGTGCCGTTGGAAGGGGAGAGAACACTGAAGCTTTCTTT. Its protein product is CAVGRGENTEAFF. The chain is made from TRBV28 and TRBJ1-1, and perhaps TRBD1 as D gene, on 5 matching bases. The CDR3 goes from the cysteine to the phenylalanine over 13 residues. Only the CDR3 part of the read is kept: 39 bases, read in frame from the first base. The germline V gene specifies MDHEN as CDR1 and SYDVKM as CDR2. Trimming costs V 11 bases and J 1 base, and their ends lie 14 bases apart.